This entry is about one TCR beta chain. Antigen: not known. The V gene's germline CDR1 is SNHLY and CDR2 FYNNEI. This CDR3 is 14 amino acids long. J was trimmed by 2 bases and V by 7 bases; bases with no gene match: 4. These data are taken from a study of cytomegalovirus exposure and HLA in healthy donors. Broader study findings: Accounts indicate the classifier identified cytomegalovirus status with strong specificity and sensitivity. Later analysis indicated greater clonal expansion among HLA-associated TCR beta chains than among equally common other chains. The investigators catalogued 150 to 200 TCR beta chains as cytomegalovirus-associated.

It was with 60 Vbeta and 13 Jbeta primers that the PCR ran. Measured with immunoSEQ multiplex PCR; TCRdb has only the in-frame clones, and not every one. Among 150,000 to 180,000 clones, 65% to 85% were seen once, and the ten largest hold around 6%. The TCR originated in a middle-aged woman in good health and CMV-seropositive. This rearrangement joins TRBV2 to TRBJ2-3; 9 bases are shared with TRBD1. Material for sequencing was PBMCs. CDR3 region: CASTRDRATDTQYF. The CDR3 DNA sequence: TGTGCCAGCACCCGGGACAGGGCCACAGATACGCAGTATTTT.